The T cell receptor (beta chain) described here comes from a study of vaccination effects on CD4 cells after COVID-19. On the study more broadly: Post-vaccine specimens arrived a median 72 days past the second dose. With roughly 10 ug/ml peptides and 10 IU/ml IL-2, fewer than 2.5 million PBMC per well were cultured.

CD4+ T cells were isolated after about nine days of culture. From March to December 2020, the person had a SARS-CoV-2 infection that was confirmed by PCR. Either the BNT162b2 or mRNA-1273 vaccine was given to participants in two doses. The protocol was immunoSEQ multiplex PCR, while the TCRdb copy is restricted to in-frame clones and leaves out a portion. The repertoire includes roughly 30,000 clones, about 75% of them detected once, and 5% to 7.5% sits in the top ten. V lost 0 bases and J 1 base, leaving 4 bases between the germline ends. Germline V gives CDR1 SGHRS, CDR2 YFSETQ. This CDR3 comprises 13 residues. Remarks on this clone: The antigen remains undetermined.

The sequence was collected from a human donor who had a prior SARS-CoV-2 infection. The sequenced sample was CD4+ T cells from PBMCs cultured without peptide, obtained after COVID-19 vaccination. This sequence joins TRBV5-1 and TRBJ1-2; the D is unclear. The CDR3 DNA reads as TGCGCCAGCAGCTTGGCCGGTAACTATGGCTACACCTTC. The encoded protein is CASSLAGNYGYTF.